This T cell receptor beta chain stems from a study of regulatory and conventional T cells in RAG deficiency. Repertoires were generated with immunoSEQ multiplex PCR, while TCRdb's copy carries only in-frame clones and drops some. The table includes 25,000 to 35,000 clones, 90% detected once. The V end was cut by 1 base, the J end by 0 bases, with 13 bases between. The CDR3 is made up of 16 amino acids. CDR1 is MNHNS, CDR2 SASEGT, per germline. A further study also used this sample, focusing on regulatory T cells. From that second work: The PCR used 52 TRBV and 13 TRBJ primers.

The chain uses TRBV6-1 and TRBJ2-7, with D tentatively TRBD2 (6 bases). Sequencing was carried out using CD8+ T cells sorted from blood. The clonotype comes from a human donor in good health. CDR3 sequence reads: CASSEGVGRSSYEQYF. The CDR3 DNA reads TGTGCCAGCAGTGAAGGGGTGGGGAGGAGCTCCTACGAGCAGTACTTC.